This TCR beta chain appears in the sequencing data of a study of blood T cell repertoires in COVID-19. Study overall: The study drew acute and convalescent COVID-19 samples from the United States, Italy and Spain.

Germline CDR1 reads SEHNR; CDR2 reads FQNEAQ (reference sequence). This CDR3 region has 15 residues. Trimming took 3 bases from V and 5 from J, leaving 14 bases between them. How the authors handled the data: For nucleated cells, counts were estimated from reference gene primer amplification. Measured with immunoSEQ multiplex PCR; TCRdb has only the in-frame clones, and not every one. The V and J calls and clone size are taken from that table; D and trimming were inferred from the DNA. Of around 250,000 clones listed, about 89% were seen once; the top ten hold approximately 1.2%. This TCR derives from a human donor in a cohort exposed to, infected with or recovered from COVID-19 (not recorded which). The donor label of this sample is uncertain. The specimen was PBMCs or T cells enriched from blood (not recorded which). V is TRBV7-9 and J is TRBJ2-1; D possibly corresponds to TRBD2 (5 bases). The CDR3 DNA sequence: TGTGCCAGCAGCTTTAGTCTGGACTTTCACAATGAGCAGTTCTTC. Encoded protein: CASSFSLDFHNEQFF.